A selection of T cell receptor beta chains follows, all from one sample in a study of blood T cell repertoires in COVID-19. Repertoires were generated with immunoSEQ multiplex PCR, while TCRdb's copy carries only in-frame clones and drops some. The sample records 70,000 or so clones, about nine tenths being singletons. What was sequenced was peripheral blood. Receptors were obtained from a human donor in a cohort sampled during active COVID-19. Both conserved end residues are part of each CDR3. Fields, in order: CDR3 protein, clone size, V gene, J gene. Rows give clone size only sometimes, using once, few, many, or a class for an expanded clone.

CDR3 protein: CASSSPGGSGNEQFF
clone size: NA
V gene: TRBV7-9
J gene: TRBJ2-1

CDR3 protein: CASSLTGGRDRTTSTDTQYF
clone size: NA
V gene: TRBV6-2/TRBV6-3
J gene: TRBJ2-3

CDR3 protein: CASRGAGTSGRRGTDTQYF
clone size: once
V gene: TRBV11-2
J gene: TRBJ2-3

CDR3 protein: CASSYSTSGSPGELFF
clone size: NA
V gene: TRBV6-6
J gene: TRBJ2-2

CDR3 protein: CASSPQNTGELFF
clone size: NA
V gene: TRBV6-4
J gene: TRBJ2-2

CDR3 protein: CASSLASGDNEQFF
clone size: NA
V gene: TRBV7-9
J gene: TRBJ2-1

CDR3 protein: CASSQGASGRDTQYF
clone size: NA
V gene: TRBV27
J gene: TRBJ2-3

CDR3 protein: CASSKTGKDEQYF
clone size: NA
V gene: TRBV19
J gene: TRBJ2-7

CDR3 protein: CASRNRLAGVGETQYF
clone size: NA
V gene: TRBV28
J gene: TRBJ2-5

CDR3 protein: CASSFRQGAQETQYF
clone size: NA
V gene: TRBV7-9
J gene: TRBJ2-5

CDR3 protein: CASSLGTSGGQFF
clone size: NA
V gene: TRBV11-2
J gene: TRBJ2-1

CDR3 protein: CASSLGTSGGFTDTQYF
clone size: NA
V gene: TRBV7-6
J gene: TRBJ2-3

CDR3 protein: CASSELAGGFYEQYF
clone size: NA
V gene: TRBV7-2
J gene: TRBJ2-7

CDR3 protein: CASSQERGQFF
clone size: NA
V gene: TRBV18
J gene: TRBJ2-1

CDR3 protein: CASSSRTGVYYEQYF
clone size: NA
V gene: TRBV11-2
J gene: TRBJ2-7

CDR3 protein: CASSLGRRGSGQETQYF
clone size: NA
V gene: TRBV7-9
J gene: TRBJ2-5

CDR3 protein: CASSPQLGGYNEQFF
clone size: once
V gene: TRBV18
J gene: TRBJ2-1

CDR3 protein: CASSHYSGRAGELFF
clone size: NA
V gene: TRBV3-1/TRBV3-2
J gene: TRBJ2-2